Listed here are 21 T cell receptor beta chains from one sample, sequenced in a study of blood T cell repertoires in COVID-19. Profiling relied on immunoSEQ multiplex PCR, and the TCRdb table lists in-frame clones only, not all of them. The profile shows 45,000 to 65,000 clones, around 75% of them singletons. Sequencing used peripheral blood. The receptors stem from a human donor in a cohort sampled during active COVID-19.

This clone was counted a few times. The CDR3 protein is CASSYGDNYNEQFF. The CDR3 bases are TGTGCCAGCAGTTACGGGGACAATTACAATGAGCAGTTCTTC. The J gene is TRBJ2-1, the V gene TRBV6-2 or TRBV6-3, with D maybe TRBD1 (6 bases). The CDR3 length is 14 residues. Germline V lookup: CDR1 MNHEY, CDR2 SVGEGT. V gave up 2 bases and J gave up 4 bases, with 9 bases separating them.

V gene TRBV28 combines with J gene TRBJ2-1; D ambiguous. This CDR3 is 14 amino acids long. V was pared by 6 bases and J by 1 base, with 10 bases between. Germline V CDR1 and CDR2: MDHEN, SYDVKM. The CDR3 region is CASSRERSYNEQFF. The CDR3 DNA reads as TGTGCCAGCAGCCGTGAGAGGTCCTACAATGAGCAGTTCTTC.

J is TRBJ2-2 and V is TRBV4-1; possible D gene TRBD1, 6 bases. With 1 base removed from V and 1 base from J, the gap between germline ends came to 7 bases. This CDR3 spans 15 amino acids. The V gene's germline CDR1 is MGHRA and CDR2 YSYEKL. The CDR3: CASSQGQVNTGELFF. The CDR3 region has the DNA TGCGCCAGCAGCCAAGGACAGGTGAACACCGGGGAGCTGTTTTTT.

The chain joins TRBV5-4 to TRBJ2-7, with 8 bases lining up with TRBD2. CDR3 length: 16 residues. Germline CDR1 SGHNT, CDR2 YYREEE (reference sequence). Unmatched junction bases numbered 11, after V lost 3 bases and J lost 3 bases. The CDR3 protein is CASSSFPTGGDYEQYF. The DNA of the CDR3 is TGTGCCAGCAGCTCGTTTCCCACGGGGGGGGACTACGAGCAGTACTTC.

The chain has TRBV23-1 and TRBJ2-1, with TRBD1 matching 12 bases. TRBV23-1 is marked as an open reading frame, function uncertain. The CDR3 contains 20 residues. V trimming: 2 bases; J trimming: 6 bases; junction bases outside the gene matches: 17. CDR3 in DNA: TGCGCCAGCAGTCAAGACCGGGACAGGGGGCATCTGGGGCAAATCAATGAGCAGTTCTTC. It specifies CASSQDRDRGHLGQINEQFF.

The chain has TRBV28 and TRBJ2-3; 9 bases are a match to TRBD1. The CDR3 contains 16 residues. CDR1 is MDHEN and CDR2 is SYDVKM in the germline V gene. The V gene end was trimmed by 5 bases and the J gene end by 0 bases; junction bases not matched to a gene: 6. This chain's CDR3 is CASSTRTGDSTDTQYF. The CDR3 DNA sequence: TGTGCCAGCAGTACCCGGACAGGGGATAGCACAGATACGCAGTATTTT.

This clone was detected only once. This rearrangement joins TRBV28 to TRBJ2-2; the match to TRBD1 covers 8 bases. Trimming at V came to 3 bases and at J to 5 bases, leaving 2 bases not matched to a gene. The germline V gene has CDR1 MDHEN and CDR2 SYDVKM. The CDR3 sequence is 14 residues long. The CDR3 region has the DNA TGTGCCAGCAGTTTCAGGGGGCGAACCGGGGAGCTGTTTTTT. Protein: CASSFRGRTGELFF. Complete variable domain (other parts from reference TRBV28 and TRBJ2-2): DVKVTQSSRYLVKRTGEKVFLECVQDMDHENMFWYRQDPGLGLRLIYFSYDVKMKEKGDIPEGYSVSREKKERFSLILESASTNQTSMYLCASSFRGRTGELFFGEGSRLTVL.

The V and J genes are TRBV6-5 and TRBJ1-6; D unclear. Germline V gene sequence: CDR1 MNHEY, CDR2 SVGAGI. The CDR3 contains 14 residues. The germline V and J ends were trimmed by 9 bases and 3 bases, with 12 bases remaining between them. The chain's CDR3 is CASTPGIYNSPLHF. DNA of the CDR3: TGTGCCAGTACTCCGGGAATCTATAATTCACCCCTCCACTTT.

The rearrangement links TRBV16 to TRBJ2-7; 10 positions match TRBD1. Germline V gene data show CDR1 as KGHSY and CDR2 as FQNENV. V was pared by 4 bases and J by 5 bases, with 8 bases of the junction left unmatched. This CDR3 is 15 amino acids long. The DNA of the CDR3 is TGTGCCAGCAGCCGACATGGACAGGGGGGCGACGAGCAGTACTTC. This gives the protein CASSRHGQGGDEQYF.

J is TRBJ2-7 and V is TRBV4-2; 7 bases are a match to TRBD1. Germline values: CDR1 LGHNA, CDR2 YNFKEQ. CDR3 size: 17 residues. J was trimmed by 3 bases and V by 4 bases; bases with no gene match: 15. The CDR3 here is CASSLRQGGYPRYEQYF. In DNA, the CDR3 is TGTGCCAGCAGCCTTAGACAGGGCGGTTACCCCCGCTACGAGCAGTACTTC.

J is TRBJ2-1 and V is TRBV11-2, with 7 bases matching TRBD2. Trimming took 5 bases from V and 0 from J; bases not matched to a gene: 13. Per germline, CDR1 SGHAT and CDR2 FQNNGV. This CDR3 region has 18 residues. CDR3 amino acids: CASSKNQRGPSSYNEQFF. CDR3 nucleotides: TGTGCCAGCAGCAAAAACCAGCGGGGCCCTAGCTCCTACAATGAGCAGTTCTTC.

As DNA, the CDR3 is TGTGCCAGCAGTAACGGGGGTGGAGAGACCCAGTACTTC. Translated: CASSNGGGETQYF. The rearrangement links TRBV2 to TRBJ2-5; possible D gene TRBD2, 6 bases. Germline CDR1 SNHLY, CDR2 FYNNEI. The CDR3 has 13 amino acids. V was pared by 5 bases and J by 4 bases, with 11 bases between.

The CDR3 DNA follows: TGTGCCAGCAGTTCCTCTTCCCCCTACGAGCAGTACTTC. It specifies CASSSSSPYEQYF. The gene calls are TRBV28 and TRBJ2-7; D is uncertain. The CDR3 spans 13 residues. Germline V gene lookup returns CDR1 MDHEN and CDR2 SYDVKM. V dropped 4 bases and J dropped 2 bases, with 9 bases sitting between them.

The chain links TRBV10-1 to TRBJ2-3; TRBD2 aligns across 7 bases. Trimming removed 4 bases from V and 2 bases from J; junction bases left unmatched: 6. The V gene's germline CDR1 is WNHNN and CDR2 SYGVQD (reference sequence). This CDR3 comprises 15 residues. The CDR3 DNA is TGCGCCAGCAGTGCTGGCGGGAGTACCACAGATACGCAGTATTTT. Amino acid sequence: CASSAGGSTTDTQYF.

The J gene is TRBJ1-2, the V gene TRBV5-1; weak D call: TRBD1 (6 bases). Deletions cut 1 base from V and 4 bases from J, with 14 bases between. Germline assignment: CDR1 SGHRS and CDR2 YFSETQ. The CDR3 is 15 residues long. In nucleotides, the CDR3 is TGCGCCAGCAGCTTGCAGCTCGGACAGTCCTATGGCTACACCTTC. It yields the protein CASSLQLGQSYGYTF.

V gene TRBV14 combines with J gene TRBJ2-7; no definite D call. CDR3 length equals 15 residues. V was pared by 2 bases and J by 0 bases, with 11 bases between. The germline V gene encodes CDR1 SGHDN and CDR2 FVKESK. Here the CDR3 reads CASSQTSLLSYEQYF. CDR3 nucleotide sequence: TGTGCCAGCAGCCAAACATCCCTTCTCTCCTACGAGCAGTACTTC.

The chain combines TRBV4-3 with TRBJ2-2; D unclear. Trimming stripped 4 bases from V and 1 base from J, with 10 bases between. This CDR3 has 15 amino acids. Per the germline V gene, CDR1 is LGHNA and CDR2 is YSLEER. The CDR3 here is CASSLRLMNTGELFF. DNA of the CDR3: TGCGCCAGCAGCCTCCGACTCATGAACACCGGGGAGCTGTTTTTT.

This clone was seen a handful of times. The chain combines TRBV6-1 with TRBJ2-2, with TRBD2 identical over 7 bases. The CDR3 is 16 amino acids. Looked up from germline, CDR1 is MNHNS and CDR2 is SASEGT. V lost 1 base and J lost 1; bases outside the gene matches: 3. CDR3 DNA: TGTGCCAGCAGTGAAGGGGCTAGCGGGAACACCGGGGAGCTGTTTTTT. It is translated as CASSEGASGNTGELFF.

The chain joins TRBV10-3 to TRBJ1-2, with D perhaps TRBD1 (6 bases). The CDR3 is 16 amino acids. Germline V gene data show CDR1 as ENHRY and CDR2 as SYGVKD. Trimming removed 3 bases from V and 3 bases from J, with 17 bases in between. CDR3 nucleotide sequence: TGTGCCATCAGTGATGAACGGACCCAGGGGCACTATGGCTACACCTTC. Protein product: CAISDERTQGHYGYTF.

CDR3 residues: CASSLMVGGSRELFF. The CDR3 DNA is TGTGCCAGCAGTTTAATGGTCGGCGGGAGCCGGGAGCTGTTTTTT. The V gene is TRBV28, the J gene TRBJ2-2; 7 positions agree with TRBD2. V shed 2 bases, J shed 9 bases, and the junction held 9 bases outside the gene matches. In germline, CDR1 is MDHEN, CDR2 SYDVKM. The CDR3 is made up of 15 amino acids.

The rearrangement uses TRBV4-3 and TRBJ2-1; 12 bases line up with TRBD2. Trimming cost V 1 base and J 6 bases; bases outside gene matches: 4. This CDR3 contains 16 residues. Germline V gene lookup returns CDR1 LGHNA and CDR2 YSLEER. This chain's CDR3 is CASSQGTSGVSNEQFF. The CDR3 nucleotides read TGCGCCAGCAGCCAAGGGACTAGCGGGGTGAGCAATGAGCAGTTCTTC.